The present TCR beta chain was sequenced within a study of blood T cell repertoires in COVID-19 (dated by TCRdb to between 2020 and 2021). The study in broad terms: Collaborator samples came from the United States, Italy and Spain and covered acute and convalescent phases of COVID-19. HLA class I and class II types, where available, came from metadata supplied by the sample provider rather than from assay-based typing. The samples were drawn from two sources: the first 160 participants of the ongoing ImmuneRACE study, and 950 to 1,500 subjects contributed by 6 global collaborators. A freely available public database, intended as a resource for researchers studying the immune response to SARS-CoV-2, is where the repertoires were released. The prospective study material was composed of cDNA or gDNA derived from T cells, B-cell-depleted T cells, or PBMCs. Nearly every sample came with metadata listing a de-identified subject ID, COVID-19 status, age in years and sex. The dataset comprised deeply sampled blood TCRbeta repertoires from subjects exposed to, actively infected with, or recovered from COVID-19. Study-wide findings and limitations: How much clinical and demographic metadata was included differed by source and by participant, and the metadata was provided uncurated.

Here V drops 4 bases and J drops 2 bases, and the junction holds 11 bases not matched to any gene. The germline V gene gives CDR1 as MGHRA and CDR2 as YSYEKL. The CDR3 numbers 17 residues from cysteine through phenylalanine. Just CDR3 DNA is preserved here, 51 bases in frame from base 1. Participants in the prospective study were aged about 18 to 95 years, lived in over 20 United States geographic areas, and enrolled through a virtual design. To assign participants to cohorts, the prospective study relied on clinical history that participants themselves reported in a screening survey and a study questionnaire. Recovered participants in ImmuneRACE Cohort 3 were defined by two consecutive negative NP/OP PCR tests, clearance by a healthcare professional, or resolution of symptoms. In the prospective study, mobile phlebotomists collected whole blood, serum and a nasopharyngeal or oropharyngeal swab from each participant. Prospective study participants could optionally give additional blood draws and questionnaires over an approximately two-month period. Prospective study blood samples were shipped either frozen or at room temperature before DNA extraction.

About this clone: Its antigen is still unknown. Base qualities were left out, and no much larger clone turns up one base away.

TCRbeta CDR3 regions were amplified from genomic DNA using the immunoSEQ Assay, a bias-controlled multiplex PCR. The original pipeline was this. The number of nucleated cells in each sample was estimated by amplification of reference gene primers within the assay. Sequence reads were collapsed and filtered to measure the absolute abundance of every unique TCRbeta CDR3 rearrangement. For each sample, productive Simpson clonality was calculated by taking the square root of Simpson's diversity index across productive rearrangements. The table comes from immuneACCESS by way of TCRdb, which keeps in-frame sequences with V and J called. Part of the clones is missing from these tables; in studies checked, under half for an unresolved V gene and the rest for unknown reasons. V, J and clone size derive from that table, while D and trimming were established from the DNA sequence. The sample table shows 400,000 or so clones, and 90% are seen once. 0.6% of the sample is held by the ten biggest clonotypes.

What was sequenced was PBMCs or T cells enriched from blood (not recorded which). Recombination connected TRBV4-1 to TRBJ2-3; TRBD2 agrees with 8 junctional bases. This receptor was taken from a man younger than 35 who had recovered from COVID-19. CDR3 reads: CASSRVLLADFTDTQYF. The bases read TGCGCCAGCAGCCGAGTTTTACTAGCGGACTTCACAGATACGCAGTATTTT.